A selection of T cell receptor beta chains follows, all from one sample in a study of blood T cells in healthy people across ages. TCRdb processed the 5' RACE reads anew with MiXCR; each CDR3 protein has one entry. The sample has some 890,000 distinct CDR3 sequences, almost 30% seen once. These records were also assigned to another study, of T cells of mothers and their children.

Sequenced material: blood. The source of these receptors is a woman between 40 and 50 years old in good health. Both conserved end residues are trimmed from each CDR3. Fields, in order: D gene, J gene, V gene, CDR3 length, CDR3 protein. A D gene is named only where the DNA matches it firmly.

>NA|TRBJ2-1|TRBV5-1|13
ASSLAVRGGNEQF
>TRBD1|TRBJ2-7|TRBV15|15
ATSRSAGQGVSYEQY
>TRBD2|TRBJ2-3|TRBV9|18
ASSVGRTSGPLSRTDTQY
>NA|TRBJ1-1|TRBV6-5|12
ASSYVGISTEAF
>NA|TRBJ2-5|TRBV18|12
ASASDSPGETQY
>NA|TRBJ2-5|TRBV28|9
ASRVQETQY
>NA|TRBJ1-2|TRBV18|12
ASSPPGIAYGYT
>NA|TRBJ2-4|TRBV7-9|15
ASSSWIGGEAKNIQY
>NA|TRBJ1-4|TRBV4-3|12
ASSQGWMDEKLF
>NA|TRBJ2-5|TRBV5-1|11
ASRGVAQETQY